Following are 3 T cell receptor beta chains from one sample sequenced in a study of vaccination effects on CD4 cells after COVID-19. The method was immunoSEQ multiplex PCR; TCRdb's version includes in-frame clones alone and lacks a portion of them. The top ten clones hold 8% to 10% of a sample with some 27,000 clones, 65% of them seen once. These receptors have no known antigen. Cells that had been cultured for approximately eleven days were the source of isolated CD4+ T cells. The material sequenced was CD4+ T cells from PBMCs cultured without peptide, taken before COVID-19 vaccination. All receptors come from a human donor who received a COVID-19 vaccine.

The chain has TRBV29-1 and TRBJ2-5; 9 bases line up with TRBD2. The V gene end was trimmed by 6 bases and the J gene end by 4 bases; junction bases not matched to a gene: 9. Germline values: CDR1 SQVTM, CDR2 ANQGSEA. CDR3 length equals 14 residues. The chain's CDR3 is CSVASSGGGETQYF. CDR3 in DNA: TGCAGCGTCGCCAGTAGCGGGGGTGGAGAGACCCAGTACTTC.

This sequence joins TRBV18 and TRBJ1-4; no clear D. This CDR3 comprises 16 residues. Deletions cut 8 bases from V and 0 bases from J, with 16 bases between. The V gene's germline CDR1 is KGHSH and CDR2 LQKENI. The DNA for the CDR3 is TGTGCCAGCGGAACGGGCCCAGTAGCAACTAATGAAAAACTGTTTTTT. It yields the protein CASGTGPVATNEKLFF.

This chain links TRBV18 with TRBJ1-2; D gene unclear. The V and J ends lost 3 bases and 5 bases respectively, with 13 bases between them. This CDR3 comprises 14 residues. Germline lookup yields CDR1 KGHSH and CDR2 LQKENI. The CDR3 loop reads CASSPSEGWYGYTF. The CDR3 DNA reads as TGTGCCAGCTCACCCTCGGAAGGGTGGTATGGCTACACCTTC.